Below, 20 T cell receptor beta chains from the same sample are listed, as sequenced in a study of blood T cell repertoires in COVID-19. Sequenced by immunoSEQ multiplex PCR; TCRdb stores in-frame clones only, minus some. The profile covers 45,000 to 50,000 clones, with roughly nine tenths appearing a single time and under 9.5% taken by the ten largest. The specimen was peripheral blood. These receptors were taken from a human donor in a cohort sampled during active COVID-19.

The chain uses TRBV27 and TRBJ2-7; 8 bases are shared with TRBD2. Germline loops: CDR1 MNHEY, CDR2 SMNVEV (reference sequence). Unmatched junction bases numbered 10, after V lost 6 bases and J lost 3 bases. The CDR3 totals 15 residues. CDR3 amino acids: CASSPGTSSSYEQYF. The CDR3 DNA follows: TGTGCCAGCAGCCCCGGGACTAGTAGTAGCTACGAGCAGTACTTC.

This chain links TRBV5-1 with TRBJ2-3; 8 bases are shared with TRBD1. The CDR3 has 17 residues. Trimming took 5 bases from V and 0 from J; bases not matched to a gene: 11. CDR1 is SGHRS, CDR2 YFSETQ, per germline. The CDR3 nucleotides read TGCGCCAGCAGAGGGGCTCCCGGGACAGGAAGCACAGATACGCAGTATTTT. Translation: CASRGAPGTGSTDTQYF.

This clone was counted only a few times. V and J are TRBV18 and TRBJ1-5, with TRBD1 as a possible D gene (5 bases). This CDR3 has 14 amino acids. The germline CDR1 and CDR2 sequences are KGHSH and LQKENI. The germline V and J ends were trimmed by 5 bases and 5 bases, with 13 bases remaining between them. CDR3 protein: CASSSGLGDQPQHF. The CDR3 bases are TGTGCCAGCTCATCGGGACTGGGGGATCAGCCCCAGCATTTT.

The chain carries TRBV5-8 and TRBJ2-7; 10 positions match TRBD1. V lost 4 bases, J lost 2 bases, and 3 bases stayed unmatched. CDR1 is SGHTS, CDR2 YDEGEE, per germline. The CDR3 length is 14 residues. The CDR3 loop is CASSRDRGAYEQYF. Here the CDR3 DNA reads TGTGCCAGCAGCCGGGACAGGGGAGCCTACGAGCAGTACTTC.

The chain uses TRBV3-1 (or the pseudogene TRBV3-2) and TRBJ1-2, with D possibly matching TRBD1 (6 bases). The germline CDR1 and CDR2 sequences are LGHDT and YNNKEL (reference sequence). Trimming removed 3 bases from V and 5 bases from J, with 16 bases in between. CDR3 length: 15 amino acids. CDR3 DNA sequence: TGTGCCAGCAGCCATGCCGACAGGACTAGTTATGGCTACACCTTC. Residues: CASSHADRTSYGYTF.

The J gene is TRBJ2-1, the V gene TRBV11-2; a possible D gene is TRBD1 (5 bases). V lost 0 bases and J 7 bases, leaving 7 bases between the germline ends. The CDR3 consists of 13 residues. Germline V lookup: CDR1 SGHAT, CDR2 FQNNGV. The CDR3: CASSLDRDNEQFF. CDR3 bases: TGTGCCAGCAGCTTAGACAGGGATAATGAGCAGTTCTTC.

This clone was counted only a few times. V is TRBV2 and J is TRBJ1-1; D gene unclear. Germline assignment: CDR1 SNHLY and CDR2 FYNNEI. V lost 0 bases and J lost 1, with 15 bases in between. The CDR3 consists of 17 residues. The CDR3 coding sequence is TGTGCCAGCAGTGAAGCGTTGGGGAGGGAGGGGAACACTGAAGCTTTCTTT. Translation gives CASSEALGREGNTEAFF.

CDR3 sequence: CATQLQGNVYGYTF. The CDR3 DNA reads as TGTGCCACCCAACTACAGGGGAATGTCTATGGCTACACCTTC. The gene calls are TRBV15 and TRBJ1-2; 7 bases are shared with TRBD1. The CDR3 is 14 amino acids. CDR1 and CDR2 (germline): LNHNV, YYDKDF (reference sequence). With 8 bases clipped from V and 4 bases from J, the junction kept 10 bases outside the gene matches.

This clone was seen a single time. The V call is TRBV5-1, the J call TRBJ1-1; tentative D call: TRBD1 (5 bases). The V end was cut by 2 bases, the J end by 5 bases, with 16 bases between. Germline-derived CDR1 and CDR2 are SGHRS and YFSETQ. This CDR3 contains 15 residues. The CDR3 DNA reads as TGCGCCAGCAGCTTAAGGGTAGGGGAGGGAACTGAAGCTTTCTTT. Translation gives CASSLRVGEGTEAFF.

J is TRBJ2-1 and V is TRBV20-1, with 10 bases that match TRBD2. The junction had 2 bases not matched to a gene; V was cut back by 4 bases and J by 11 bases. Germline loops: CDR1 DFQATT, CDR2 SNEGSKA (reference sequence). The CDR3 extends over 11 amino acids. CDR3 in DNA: TGCAGTGCTATTAGCGGGAGGAAGCAGTTCTTC. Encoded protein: CSAISGRKQFF.

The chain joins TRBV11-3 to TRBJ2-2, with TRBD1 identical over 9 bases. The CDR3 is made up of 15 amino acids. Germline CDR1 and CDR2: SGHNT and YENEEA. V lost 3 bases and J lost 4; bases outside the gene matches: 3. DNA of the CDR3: TGTGCCAGCAGCTTCAGGACAGGGGCCACCGGGGAGCTGTTTTTT. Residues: CASSFRTGATGELFF.

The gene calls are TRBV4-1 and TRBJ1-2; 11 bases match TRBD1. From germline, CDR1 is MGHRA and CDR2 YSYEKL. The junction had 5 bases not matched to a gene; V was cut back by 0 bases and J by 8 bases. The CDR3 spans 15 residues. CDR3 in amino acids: CASSQDRTGGEGYTF. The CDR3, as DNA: TGCGCCAGCAGCCAAGACAGGACAGGGGGCGAGGGCTACACCTTC.

This chain's CDR3 is CASSSGPGANTEAFF. The CDR3 coding sequence is TGTGCCAGCAGCTCCGGGCCAGGGGCGAACACTGAAGCTTTCTTT. The gene calls are TRBV7-3 and TRBJ1-1; a possible D gene is TRBD1 (6 bases). Germline CDR1 is SGHTA and CDR2 is FQGTGA. Trimming pared 4 bases from V and 1 base from J, leaving 13 bases between. The CDR3 totals 15 residues.

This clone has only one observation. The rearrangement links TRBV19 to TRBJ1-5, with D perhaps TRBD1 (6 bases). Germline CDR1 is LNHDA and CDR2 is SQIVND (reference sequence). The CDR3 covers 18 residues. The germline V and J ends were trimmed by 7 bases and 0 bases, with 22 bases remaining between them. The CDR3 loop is CASTRQGLSLNSNQPQHF. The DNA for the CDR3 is TGTGCCAGTACTCGGCAGGGGTTGTCCTTAAATAGCAATCAGCCCCAGCATTTT.

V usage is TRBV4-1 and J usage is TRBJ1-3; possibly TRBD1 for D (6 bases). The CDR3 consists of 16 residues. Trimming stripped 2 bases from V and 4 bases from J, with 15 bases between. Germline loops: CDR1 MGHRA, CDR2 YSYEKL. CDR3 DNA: TGCGCCAGCAGCCAATCACCCGGGACATCCGGAAACACCATATATTTT. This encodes CASSQSPGTSGNTIYF.

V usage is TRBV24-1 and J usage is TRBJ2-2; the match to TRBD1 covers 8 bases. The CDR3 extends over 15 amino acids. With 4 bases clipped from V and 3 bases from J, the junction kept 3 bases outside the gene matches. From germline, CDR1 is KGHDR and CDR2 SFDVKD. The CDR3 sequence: CATSDPTGDTGELFF. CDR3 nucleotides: TGTGCCACCAGTGACCCGACAGGGGACACCGGGGAGCTGTTTTTT.

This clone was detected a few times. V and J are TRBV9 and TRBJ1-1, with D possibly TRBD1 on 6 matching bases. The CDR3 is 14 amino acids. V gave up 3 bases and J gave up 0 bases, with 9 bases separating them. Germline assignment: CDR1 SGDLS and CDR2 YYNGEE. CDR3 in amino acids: CASSAGQLNTEAFF. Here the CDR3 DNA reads TGTGCCAGCAGCGCCGGACAGTTGAACACTGAAGCTTTCTTT.

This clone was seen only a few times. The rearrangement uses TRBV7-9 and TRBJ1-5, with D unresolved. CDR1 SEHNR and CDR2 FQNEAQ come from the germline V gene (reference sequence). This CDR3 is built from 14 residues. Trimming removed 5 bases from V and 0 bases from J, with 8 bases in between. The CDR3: CASSVGGSNQPQHF. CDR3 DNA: TGTGCCAGCAGCGTCGGTGGTAGCAATCAGCCCCAGCATTTT.

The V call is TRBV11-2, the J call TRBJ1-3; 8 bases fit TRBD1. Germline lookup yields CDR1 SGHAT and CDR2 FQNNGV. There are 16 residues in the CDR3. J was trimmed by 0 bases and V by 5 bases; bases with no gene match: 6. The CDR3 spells CASSGGTGYSGNTIYF. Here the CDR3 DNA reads TGTGCCAGCAGCGGCGGGACAGGTTACTCTGGAAACACCATATATTTT.

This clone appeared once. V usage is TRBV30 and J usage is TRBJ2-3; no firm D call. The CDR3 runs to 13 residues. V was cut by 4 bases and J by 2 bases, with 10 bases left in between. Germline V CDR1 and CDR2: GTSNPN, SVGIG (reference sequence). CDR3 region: CAWNSGSTDTQYF. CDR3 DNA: TGTGCCTGGAACTCCGGGTCCACAGATACGCAGTATTTT.